The 31 T cell receptor beta chains listed next were all sequenced from one sample in a study of blood T cell repertoires in COVID-19. Sequencing used immunoSEQ multiplex PCR; TCRdb keeps in-frame clones, though not all of them. Of approximately 200,000 clones in the sample, over 75% were seen once. The sample was peripheral blood. Receptors originate from a person aged 65 to 79 with COVID-19, enrolled during active disease.

This rearrangement joins TRBV9 to TRBJ2-2, with 10 bases fitting TRBD2. From germline, CDR1 is SGDLS and CDR2 YYNGEE. V trimming: 2 bases; J trimming: 0 bases; junction bases outside the gene matches: 4. This CDR3 spans 17 amino acids. CDR3 nucleotide sequence: TGTGCCAGCAGCGTCGGACTAGCGGATGCGAACACCGGGGAGCTGTTTTTT. Translation gives CASSVGLADANTGELFF.

Only one count was recorded for this clone. The rearrangement joins TRBV21-1 to TRBJ1-5. TRBV21-1 is termed a pseudogene. This CDR3 is 19 amino acids long. In DNA, the CDR3 is TGTGCCAGCAGCAAAGTGGGTTGTAGAAGCGAACAAGCAGAACAGCCCCAGCATTTT. Its protein product is CASSKVGCRSEQAEQPQHF.

The rearrangement joins TRBV6-5 to TRBJ1-1; D not resolved. V was pared by 0 bases and J by 1 base, with 9 bases between. The CDR3 covers 15 residues. Germline-derived CDR1 and CDR2 are MNHEY and SVGAGI. CDR3 DNA sequence: TGTGCCAGCAGTTACTCCGGGTTTCCGAACACTGAAGCTTTCTTT. It encodes CASSYSGFPNTEAFF.

This clone was seen a handful of times. The V call is TRBV18, the J call TRBJ1-1; 7 nucleotides line up with TRBD1. This CDR3 is 13 amino acids long. With V trimmed by 5 bases and J by 6 bases, 6 bases remained unmatched. The germline V gene has CDR1 KGHSH and CDR2 LQKENI. The CDR3 DNA reads TGTGCCAGCTCAAGGGTTCAGGGGGCTGAAGCTTTCTTT. This codes for CASSRVQGAEAFF.

The chain couples TRBV4-1 to TRBJ2-7; weak D call: TRBD1 (5 bases). In germline, CDR1 is MGHRA, CDR2 YSYEKL. This CDR3 spans 16 amino acids. V gave up 3 bases and J gave up 3 bases, with 18 bases separating them. The CDR3 DNA follows: TGCGCCAGCAGCCAGCGTGAGAGAACAGGAGTCTACGAGCAGTACTTC. This translates into CASSQRERTGVYEQYF.

This sequence joins TRBV6-6 and TRBJ1-3; D gene uncertain. From germline, CDR1 is MNHNY and CDR2 SVGAGI (reference sequence). V was pared by 0 bases and J by 0 bases, with 6 bases between. The CDR3 has 15 residues. CDR3 coding DNA: TGTGCCAGCAGTTACTCTTTGAGCTCTGGAAACACCATATATTTT. Translation: CASSYSLSSGNTIYF.

This rearrangement joins TRBV5-4 to TRBJ2-1; 9 bases are a match to TRBD2. J lost 5 bases, V lost 3 bases, and 6 bases had no gene match. The germline gives CDR1 SGHNT, CDR2 YYREEE (reference sequence). The CDR3 has 15 residues. As DNA, the CDR3 is TGTGCCAGCAGCTCCGGGACTAGCAGGGACAATGAGCAGTTCTTC. Encoded protein: CASSSGTSRDNEQFF.

The chain joins TRBV28 to TRBJ1-5; no reliable D call. CDR1 and CDR2 (germline): MDHEN, SYDVKM. V lost 10 bases and J 6 bases, leaving 16 bases between the germline ends. This CDR3 spans 13 amino acids. Here the CDR3 reads CAISRDDGQPQHF. The CDR3 nucleotides read TGTGCCATTTCGCGAGATGATGGTCAGCCCCAGCATTTT.

The chain joins TRBV5-1 to TRBJ2-2; D is perhaps TRBD2 (6 bases). This CDR3 spans 17 amino acids. Trimming stripped 5 bases from V and 2 bases from J, with 19 bases between. CDR1 is SGHRS and CDR2 is YFSETQ in the germline V gene. CDR3 sequence reads: CASSSPGRLGNTGELFF. As DNA, the CDR3 is TGCGCCAGCAGTTCTCCCGGCAGACTAGGAAACACCGGGGAGCTGTTTTTT.

The chain uses TRBV11-1 and TRBJ1-6; D may be TRBD1 (5 bases). Trimming removed 2 bases from V and 9 bases from J, with 11 bases in between. CDR1 and CDR2 (germline): SGHAT, FQDESV (reference sequence). The CDR3 has 14 amino acids. The CDR3 here is CASSLLQGISPLHF. The CDR3 coding sequence is TGTGCCAGCAGCTTACTCCAGGGCATTTCACCCCTCCACTTT.

This chain joins TRBV10-3 and TRBJ1-5; TRBD1 might be the D (6 bases). The germline gives CDR1 ENHRY, CDR2 SYGVKD. This CDR3 region has 17 residues. Trimming pared 1 base from V and 2 bases from J, leaving 15 bases between. In nucleotides, the CDR3 is TGTGCCATCAGTGAGTTAGGGGGGGGAGAAGGCAATCAGCCCCAGCATTTT. This encodes CAISELGGGEGNQPQHF.

This rearrangement joins TRBV6-6 to TRBJ1-2; the D gene is possibly TRBD1 (5 bases). Germline V gene data show CDR1 as MNHNY and CDR2 as SVGAGI (reference sequence). With 0 bases removed from V and 7 bases from J, the gap between germline ends came to 18 bases. The CDR3 has 16 amino acids. The CDR3 DNA reads TGTGCCAGCAGTTACTCGGGAAGGTCAGGGTATGTTGGCTACACCTTC. Residues: CASSYSGRSGYVGYTF.

V usage is TRBV12-5 and J usage is TRBJ2-1; D gene ambiguous. Germline CDR1 and CDR2: LGHNT and FRNRAP. Deletions cut 8 bases from V and 1 base from J, with 3 bases between. CDR3 length: 11 amino acids. The CDR3 loop reads CASQSYNEQFF. The CDR3 DNA reads as TGTGCTAGTCAGTCCTACAATGAGCAGTTCTTC.

This chain connects TRBV5-6 to TRBJ1-1; D not resolved. The germline V and J ends were trimmed by 1 base and 0 bases, with 10 bases remaining between them. Germline values: CDR1 SGHDT, CDR2 YYEEEE. The CDR3 contains 15 residues. CDR3 DNA sequence: TGTGCCAGCAGCTTGCGAGGAGGACTGAACACTGAAGCTTTCTTT. It encodes CASSLRGGLNTEAFF.

This chain connects TRBV19 to TRBJ1-1; D may be TRBD1 (6 bases). This CDR3 has 14 residues. CDR1 and CDR2 from the germline V gene are LNHDA and SQIVND (reference sequence). Deletions cut 5 bases from V and 5 bases from J, with 15 bases between. The CDR3 here is CASSVGTLETEAFF. The CDR3 region has the DNA TGTGCCAGTAGTGTAGGGACACTGGAAACTGAAGCTTTCTTT.

The CDR3 DNA reads as TGTGCCAGCAGCGTAGCTTCCGGACTAGCGGGGAGCTCCTACAATGAGCAGTTCTTC. Translated: CASSVASGLAGSSYNEQFF. The gene calls are TRBV9 and TRBJ2-1; 12 nucleotides line up with TRBD2. The CDR3 runs to 19 residues. In germline, CDR1 is SGDLS, CDR2 YYNGEE. The J segment lost 0 bases and the V segment lost 0 bases, leaving 7 bases of the junction unmatched.

This chain joins TRBV12-3 or TRBV12-4 and TRBJ1-1, with D possibly matching TRBD1 (5 bases). The CDR3 runs 13 residues. Trimming removed 6 bases from V and 1 base from J, with 9 bases in between. The CDR3 loop is CASSLTGNTEAFF. The CDR3 DNA is TGTGCCAGCAGCCTTACAGGGAACACTGAAGCTTTCTTT.

This rearrangement joins TRBV18 to TRBJ2-7; D is possibly TRBD1 (6 bases). The germline V gene encodes CDR1 KGHSH and CDR2 LQKENI. This CDR3 has 15 residues. Trimming stripped 2 bases from V and 4 bases from J, with 15 bases between. CDR3 loop: CASSPRDNVGYEQYF. The CDR3 DNA sequence: TGTGCCAGCTCACCAAGGGACAACGTGGGGTACGAGCAGTACTTC.

The genes are TRBV5-4 and TRBJ2-7; 7 bases fit TRBD2. The CDR3 spans 16 residues. V shed 3 bases and J 11 bases; nucleotides not matched to a gene: 20. Germline CDR1 reads SGHNT; CDR2 reads YYREEE (reference sequence). The CDR3 DNA is TGTGCCAGCAGCTCCCCGATGTCCGGGACCGCGGGGGAGAAGTACTTC. It translates to CASSSPMSGTAGEKYF. The full variable domain, rest sourced from reference TRBV5-4 and TRBJ2-7, is ETGVTQSPTHLIKTRGQQVTLRCSSQSGHNTVSWYQQALGQGPQFIFQYYREEENGRGNFPPRFSGLQFPNYSSELNVNALELDDSALYLCASSSPMSGTAGEKYFGPGTRLTVT.

V usage is TRBV19 and J usage is TRBJ1-6; no definite D call. The CDR3 consists of 13 residues. Germline values: CDR1 LNHDA, CDR2 SQIVND (reference sequence). The V and J ends lost 5 bases and 9 bases respectively, with 11 bases between them. The CDR3 loop reads CASSAQESSPLHF. CDR3 coding DNA: TGTGCCAGTAGTGCCCAGGAAAGTTCACCCCTCCACTTT.

The chain recombines TRBV2 with TRBJ2-1; 13 nucleotides align to TRBD2. This CDR3 region has 16 residues. Trimming took 6 bases from V and 3 from J; bases not matched to a gene: 5. Germline loops: CDR1 SNHLY, CDR2 FYNNEI. CDR3 DNA sequence: TGTGCCAGCAGATCCGGGACTAGCGGGAACTACAATGAGCAGTTCTTC. This encodes CASRSGTSGNYNEQFF.

This chain connects TRBV5-6 to TRBJ1-1; D is perhaps TRBD1 (6 bases). The CDR3 is 14 amino acids. Trimming cost V 4 bases and J 4 bases, with 14 bases left between them. Germline CDR1 is SGHDT and CDR2 is YYEEEE. CDR3 nucleotide sequence: TGTGCCAGCAGCCAGGGACAACTCGGCACTGAAGCTTTCTTT. It codes for CASSQGQLGTEAFF. Filled out from reference TRBV5-6 and TRBJ1-1, the complete variable domain reads DAGVTQSPTHLIKTRGQQVTLRCSPKSGHDTVSWYQQALGQGPQFIFQYYEEEERQRGNFPDRFSGHQFPNYSSELNVNALLLGDSALYLCASSQGQLGTEAFFGQGTRLTVV.

The genes are TRBV19 and TRBJ1-2; a weak D match, TRBD1 (6 bases). V gave up 4 bases and J gave up 7 bases, with 13 bases separating them. CDR1 is LNHDA, CDR2 SQIVND, per germline (reference sequence). This CDR3 has 13 residues. For the CDR3, the DNA is TGTGCCAGTAGTACCCAATACAGGGTTGGCTACACCTTC. Translation: CASSTQYRVGYTF.

The V gene is TRBV5-5, the J gene TRBJ2-2; D gene uncertain. The CDR3 contains 15 residues. Between the trimmed V and J ends, which lost 2 bases and 0 bases, there was a span of 8 bases. Germline V lookup: CDR1 SGHKS, CDR2 YYEKEE (reference sequence). The CDR3: CASSFASANTGELFF. CDR3 in DNA: TGTGCCAGCAGCTTCGCCAGCGCGAACACCGGGGAGCTGTTTTTT.

The chain couples TRBV3-1 (or the pseudogene TRBV3-2) to TRBJ1-2, with TRBD1 identical over 7 bases. V was pared by 4 bases and J by 3 bases, with 11 bases of the junction left unmatched. In germline, CDR1 is LGHDT, CDR2 YNNKEL (reference sequence). The CDR3 is 16 amino acids. The CDR3 DNA follows: TGTGCCAGCAGCCCAGCACAGACAGGGCTCTACTATGGCTACACCTTC. This codes for CASSPAQTGLYYGYTF.

This clone was counted a single time. The J gene is TRBJ2-3, the V gene TRBV9; a possible D gene is TRBD2 (5 bases). This CDR3 is built from 15 residues. The V and J ends lost 4 bases and 5 bases respectively, with 17 bases between them. Per germline, CDR1 SGDLS and CDR2 YYNGEE. The CDR3 here is CASSFGGLPGDTQYF. As DNA, the CDR3 is TGTGCCAGCAGCTTTGGAGGCTTACCCGGAGATACGCAGTATTTT. The full variable domain, rest sourced from reference TRBV9 and TRBJ2-3, is DSGVTQTPKHLITATGQRVTLRCSPRSGDLSVYWYQQSLDQGLQFLIQYYNGEERAKGNILERFSAQQFPDLHSELNLSSLELGDSALYFCASSFGGLPGDTQYFGPGTRLTVL.

The rearrangement joins TRBV6-6 to TRBJ1-6; 7 positions match TRBD1. Trimming at V came to 7 bases and at J to 7 bases, leaving 10 bases not matched to a gene. Germline V gene data show CDR1 as MNHNY and CDR2 as SVGAGI (reference sequence). CDR3 size: 15 residues. In nucleotides, the CDR3 is TGTGCCAGCACCCTTGACAGGGCTCGGAATTCACCCCTCCACTTT. This encodes CASTLDRARNSPLHF.

V usage is TRBV7-2 and J usage is TRBJ1-2, with a possible D match to TRBD1 (6 bases). V lost 2 bases to trimming and J lost 3 bases, with 22 bases between them. The germline V gene has CDR1 SGHTA and CDR2 FQGNSA. The CDR3 length is 18 residues. This chain's CDR3 is CASSLRLGATRLHYGYTF. The CDR3, as DNA: TGTGCCAGCAGCTTACGTTTGGGGGCCACACGTCTCCACTATGGCTACACCTTC.

The chain joins TRBV6-5 to TRBJ1-3, with D uncertain. The CDR3 has 16 amino acids. Germline CDR1 reads MNHEY; CDR2 reads SVGAGI. Trimming stripped 2 bases from V and 0 bases from J, with 11 bases between. The CDR3 coding sequence is TGTGCCAGCAGTTACCGCGGAGTGATCTCTGGAAACACCATATATTTT. It encodes CASSYRGVISGNTIYF.

This chain links TRBV4-3 with TRBJ1-6, with 7 nucleotides matching TRBD1. Germline V gives CDR1 LGHNA, CDR2 YSLEER. The CDR3 is 15 residues long. V shed 1 base, J shed 8 bases, and the junction held 5 bases outside the gene matches. CDR3 residues: CASSQVGTGDSPLHF. The CDR3 DNA follows: TGCGCCAGCAGCCAAGTTGGCACAGGGGATTCACCCCTCCACTTT.

This clone has a single count. The chain carries TRBV4-1 and TRBJ1-4, with 8 bases aligning to TRBD1. The CDR3 length is 15 residues. Looked up from germline, CDR1 is MGHRA and CDR2 is YSYEKL. The V gene end was trimmed by 1 base and the J gene end by 8 bases; junction bases not matched to a gene: 6. CDR3 sequence reads: CASSQGTGLGEKLFF. DNA for the CDR3: TGCGCCAGCAGCCAAGGGACAGGGCTTGGCGAAAAACTGTTTTTT.